The next 14 T cell receptor beta chains were all read from a single sample in a study of OX40 agonist ivuxolimab in advanced cancers. Clones were read by immunoSEQ multiplex PCR, and TCRdb kept only the in-frame ones, dropping some. The repertoire holds 95,000 or so clones, with 90% to 95% as singletons. The material sequenced was CD4+ or CD8+ T cells sorted from blood, taken in a trial of the OX40 agonist ivuxolimab. Receptor source: an adult with an advanced solid tumor such as melanoma, head and neck, liver or kidney cancer.

The V and J genes are TRBV4-1 and TRBJ2-2, with 11 bases fitting TRBD1. This CDR3 is built from 17 residues. The germline CDR1 and CDR2 sequences are MGHRA and YSYEKL. Unmatched junction bases numbered 10, after V lost 4 bases and J lost 6 bases. The CDR3 spells CASSPGQGAGVAGELFF. Here the CDR3 DNA reads TGCGCCAGCAGCCCAGGACAGGGGGCAGGTGTAGCCGGGGAGCTGTTTTTT.

The chain employs TRBV6-5 and TRBJ1-3, with D possibly matching TRBD1 (6 bases). Germline CDR1 reads MNHEY; CDR2 reads SVGAGI. The CDR3 is 15 amino acids. The V and J ends lost 2 bases and 4 bases respectively, with 12 bases between them. The CDR3 DNA is TGTGCCAGCAGTTACGGCCAGGGGTCCGGAAACACCATATATTTT. Translation gives CASSYGQGSGNTIYF.

Here the CDR3 DNA reads TGCGCCAGCAGCGGACAGGGGGCGCGGGGCTACACCTTC. Its translation: CASSGQGARGYTF. J is TRBJ1-2 and V is TRBV5-1, with 11 bases fitting TRBD1. Germline CDR1 is SGHRS and CDR2 is YFSETQ. The CDR3 length is 13 residues. The V gene end was trimmed by 4 bases and the J gene end by 8 bases; junction bases not matched to a gene: 4. The full variable domain, completed using reference TRBV5-1 and TRBJ1-2, is KAGVTQTPRYLIKTRGQQVTLSCSPISGHRSVSWYQQTPGQGLQFLFEYFSETQRNKGNFPGRFSGRQFSNSRSEMNVSTLELGDSALYLCASSGQGARGYTFGSGTRLTVV.

The chain couples TRBV5-1 to TRBJ2-1; TRBD1 aligns across 9 bases. J was trimmed by 4 bases and V by 0 bases; bases with no gene match: 2. The CDR3 spans 15 residues. Germline V gene lookup returns CDR1 SGHRS and CDR2 YFSETQ. The CDR3 loop reads CASSLVGQGYNEQFF. The CDR3 DNA follows: TGCGCCAGCAGCTTGGTGGGACAGGGTTACAATGAGCAGTTCTTC.

V and J are TRBV6-5 and TRBJ2-7, with D unclear. V was clipped by 7 bases and J by 3 bases, with 4 bases between them. Germline assignment: CDR1 MNHEY and CDR2 SVGAGI. This CDR3 region has 10 residues. In nucleotides, the CDR3 is TGTGCCAGCATAGTCTACGAGCAGTACTTC. Protein product: CASIVYEQYF.

The V call is TRBV6-1, the J call TRBJ1-5, with D possibly matching TRBD1 (5 bases). The CDR3 has 15 residues. V shed 5 bases and J shed 9 bases, with 20 bases lying between them. Germline CDR1 is MNHNS and CDR2 is SASEGT. The CDR3: CASSPQGFLGWPQHF. Here the CDR3 DNA reads TGTGCCAGCAGTCCCCAGGGTTTCCTAGGTTGGCCCCAGCATTTT.

J is TRBJ1-1 and V is TRBV6-1; TRBD1 might be the D (5 bases). The V gene's germline CDR1 is MNHNS and CDR2 SASEGT. The CDR3 loop spans 14 amino acids. V lost 5 bases and J lost 3, with 13 bases in between. Here the CDR3 reads CASSPGPTDTEAFF. As DNA, the CDR3 is TGTGCCAGCAGTCCGGGACCCACGGACACTGAAGCTTTCTTT.

This rearrangement joins TRBV7-2 to TRBJ2-5, with TRBD2 matching 9 bases. Germline CDR1 and CDR2: SGHTA and FQGNSA. The CDR3 runs to 18 residues. The J segment lost 5 bases and the V segment lost 1 base, leaving 14 bases of the junction unmatched. The CDR3, as DNA: TGTGCCAGCAGCTTAGATGGGACTAGCAGGTGGGGGGGCGAGACCCAGTACTTC. As protein: CASSLDGTSRWGGETQYF.

The chain has TRBV5-1 and TRBJ1-1; D is undetermined. This CDR3 spans 15 amino acids. V lost 0 bases and J 0 bases, leaving 9 bases between the germline ends. CDR1 is SGHRS and CDR2 is YFSETQ in the germline V gene. The CDR3 DNA reads TGCGCCAGCAGCTTGGAAGGCCGGGTGAACACTGAAGCTTTCTTT. Protein: CASSLEGRVNTEAFF. The full variable domain, completed using reference TRBV5-1 and TRBJ1-1, is KAGVTQTPRYLIKTRGQQVTLSCSPISGHRSVSWYQQTPGQGLQFLFEYFSETQRNKGNFPGRFSGRQFSNSRSEMNVSTLELGDSALYLCASSLEGRVNTEAFFGQGTRLTVV.

The V gene is TRBV6-1, the J gene TRBJ2-1, with a tentative D call TRBD1 (5 bases). This CDR3 region has 15 residues. The V end lost 5 bases, the J end lost 1 base, and 12 bases lay between the germline ends. Germline values: CDR1 MNHNS, CDR2 SASEGT. CDR3 loop: CASSIQGRSYNEQFF. The CDR3 coding sequence is TGTGCCAGCAGTATCCAGGGTAGGTCCTACAATGAGCAGTTCTTC.

The chain has TRBV29-1 and TRBJ2-3; the D gene is possibly TRBD1 (5 bases). The CDR3 length is 12 residues. The germline V gene has CDR1 SQVTM and CDR2 ANQGSEA. The CDR3 region has the DNA TGCAGTGGCAGGGTCATGGCAGATACGCAGTATTTT. This encodes CSGRVMADTQYF.

The V and J genes are TRBV6-1 and TRBJ1-5; D is undetermined. Per germline, CDR1 MNHNS and CDR2 SASEGT. The CDR3 is 12 amino acids. The CDR3 loop reads CASGSGNQPQHF. Here the CDR3 DNA reads TGTGCTAGCGGGTCGGGCAATCAGCCCCAGCATTTT.

The V gene is TRBV11-3, the J gene TRBJ2-7; TRBD1 is a possible D gene (5 bases). The CDR3 loop spans 14 amino acids. From germline, CDR1 is SGHNT and CDR2 YENEEA. Trimming took off 3 bases at V and 2 bases at J, with 11 bases between the two ends. The DNA for the CDR3 is TGTGCCAGCAGCTTTTATGGGGCCGCCTACGAGCAGTACTTC. It specifies CASSFYGAAYEQYF. The whole variable domain, remainder taken from reference TRBV11-3 and TRBJ2-7, is EAGVVQSPRYKIIEKKQPVAFWCNPISGHNTLYWYLQNLGQGPELLIRYENEEAVDDSQLPKDRFSAERLKGVDSTLKIQPAELGDSAVYLCASSFYGAAYEQYFGPGTRLTVT.

This chain connects TRBV23-1 to TRBJ2-2; D remains ambiguous. TRBV23-1 is an ORF, with its function uncertain. The CDR3 length is 15 residues. Trimming left V 6 bases short and J 0 bases short, with 11 bases between. CDR3 residues: CASSPSVSNTGELFF. In DNA form, the CDR3 reads TGCGCCAGCAGCCCGAGTGTATCGAACACCGGGGAGCTGTTTTTT.